Shown below are 5 T cell receptor beta chains from a single sample sequenced in a study of blood T cell repertoires in COVID-19. Sequencing was performed with immunoSEQ multiplex PCR; in TCRdb, only in-frame clones are kept and a portion is missing. The sample has approximately 130,000 clones, 84% seen once. Sequencing input: peripheral blood. The source of these receptors is a human donor in a cohort sampled during active COVID-19.

V is TRBV28 and J is TRBJ1-2, with 7 bases fitting TRBD1. Germline assignment: CDR1 MDHEN and CDR2 SYDVKM. V lost 8 bases to trimming and J lost 4 bases; unmatched junction nucleotides: 7. The CDR3 is 13 residues long. DNA of the CDR3: TGTGCCAGCTCCCTTACAGGGGTCTATGGCTACACCTTC. Protein product: CASSLTGVYGYTF.

V and J are TRBV6-2 or TRBV6-3 and TRBJ2-1; 9 nucleotides line up with TRBD2. Germline V gene data show CDR1 as MNHEY and CDR2 as SVGEGT. This CDR3 spans 18 amino acids. V lost 3 bases to trimming and J lost 1 base; unmatched junction nucleotides: 10. The CDR3 nucleotides are TGTGCCAGCAGTTATTCCGCGGGGGGGATTAGGTCCTACAATGAGCAGTTCTTC. Translation: CASSYSAGGIRSYNEQFF.

A single count supports this clone. This chain connects TRBV25-1 to TRBJ1-4; maybe TRBD1 (5 bases). V dropped 1 base and J dropped 7 bases, with 13 bases sitting between them. The CDR3 has 15 residues. The germline gives CDR1 MGHDK, CDR2 SYGVNS. The CDR3 sequence: CASSEWAGMAEKLFF. The CDR3 region has the DNA TGTGCCAGCAGTGAATGGGCAGGGATGGCTGAAAAACTGTTTTTT.

The chain couples TRBV18 to TRBJ1-1, with no clear D. CDR3 length: 11 residues. CDR1 and CDR2 (germline): KGHSH, LQKENI. The V end was cut by 5 bases, the J end by 6 bases, with 7 bases between. CDR3 in DNA: TGTGCCAGCTCAGGGCTGGCTGAAGCTTTCTTT. Translated: CASSGLAEAFF.

The V gene is TRBV4-1, the J gene TRBJ1-1, with D maybe TRBD1 (5 bases). Trimming took off 1 base at V and 6 bases at J, with 15 bases between the two ends. The V gene's germline CDR1 is MGHRA and CDR2 YSYEKL. The CDR3 spans 15 residues. This CDR3 reads CASSQVDGGSPEAFF. DNA of the CDR3: TGCGCCAGCAGCCAAGTTGATGGGGGGAGCCCTGAAGCTTTCTTT.